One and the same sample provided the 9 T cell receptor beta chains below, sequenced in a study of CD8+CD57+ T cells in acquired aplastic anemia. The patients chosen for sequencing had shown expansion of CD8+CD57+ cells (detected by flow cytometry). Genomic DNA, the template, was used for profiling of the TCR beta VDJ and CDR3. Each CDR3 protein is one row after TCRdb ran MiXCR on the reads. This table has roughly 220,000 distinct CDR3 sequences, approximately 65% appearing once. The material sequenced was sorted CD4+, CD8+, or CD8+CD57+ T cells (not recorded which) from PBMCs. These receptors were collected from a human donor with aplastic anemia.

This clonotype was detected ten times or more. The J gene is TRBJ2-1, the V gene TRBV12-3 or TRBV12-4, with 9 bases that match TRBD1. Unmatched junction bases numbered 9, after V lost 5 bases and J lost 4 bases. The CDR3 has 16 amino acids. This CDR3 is CASSPLGTGPYNEQFF. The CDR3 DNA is TGTGCCAGCAGTCCCCTCGGGACAGGGCCGTACAATGAGCAGTTCTTC.

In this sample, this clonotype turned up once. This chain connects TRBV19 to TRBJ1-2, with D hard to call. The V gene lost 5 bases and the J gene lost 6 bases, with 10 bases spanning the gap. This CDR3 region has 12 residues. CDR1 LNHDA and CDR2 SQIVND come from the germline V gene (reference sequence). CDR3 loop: CASSSRGDGYTF. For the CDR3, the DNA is TGTGCCAGTAGTTCCCGAGGCGATGGCTACACCTTC.

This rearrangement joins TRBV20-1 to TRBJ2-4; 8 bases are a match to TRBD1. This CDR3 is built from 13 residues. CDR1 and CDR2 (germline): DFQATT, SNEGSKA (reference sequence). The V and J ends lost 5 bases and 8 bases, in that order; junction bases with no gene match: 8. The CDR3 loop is CSAPVAGQDIQYF. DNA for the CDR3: TGCAGTGCTCCCGTGGCGGGACAGGACATTCAGTACTTC.

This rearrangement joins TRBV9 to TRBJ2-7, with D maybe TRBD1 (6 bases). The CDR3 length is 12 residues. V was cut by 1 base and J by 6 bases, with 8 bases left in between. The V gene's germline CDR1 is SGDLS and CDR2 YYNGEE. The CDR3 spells CASSVIGGEQYF. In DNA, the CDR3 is TGTGCCAGCAGCGTAATAGGGGGCGAGCAGTACTTC. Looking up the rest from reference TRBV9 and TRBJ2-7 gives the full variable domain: DSGVTQTPKHLITATGQRVTLRCSPRSGDLSVYWYQQSLDQGLQFLIQYYNGEERAKGNILERFSAQQFPDLHSELNLSSLELGDSALYFCASSVIGGEQYFGPGTRLTVT.

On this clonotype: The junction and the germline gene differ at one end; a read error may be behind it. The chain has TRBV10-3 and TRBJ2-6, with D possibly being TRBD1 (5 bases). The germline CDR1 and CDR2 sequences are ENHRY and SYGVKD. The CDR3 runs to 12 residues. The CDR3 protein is CALSSGADVLTF. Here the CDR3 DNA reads TGTGCCCTGAGCTCTGGGGCCGACGTCCTGACTTTC.

The chain's CDR3 is CASSQTGTEQYF. The CDR3 nucleotides read TGTGCCAGCAGCCAGACAGGCACCGAGCAGTACTTC. The chain links TRBV5-5 to TRBJ2-7; D is possibly TRBD1 (6 bases). Deletions cut 4 bases from V and 6 bases from J, with 11 bases between. Germline V gives CDR1 SGHKS, CDR2 YYEKEE (reference sequence). This CDR3 contains 12 residues.

In DNA form, the CDR3 reads TGTGCCAGCACGGGGGACAGGGCTTTTGATTCACCCCTCCACTTT. Protein sequence: CASTGDRAFDSPLHF. The chain recombines TRBV2 with TRBJ1-6; 9 bases agree with TRBD1. Germline loops: CDR1 SNHLY, CDR2 FYNNEI. The ends lost 7 bases at V and 8 bases at J; junction bases unmatched: 9. CDR3 size: 15 residues.

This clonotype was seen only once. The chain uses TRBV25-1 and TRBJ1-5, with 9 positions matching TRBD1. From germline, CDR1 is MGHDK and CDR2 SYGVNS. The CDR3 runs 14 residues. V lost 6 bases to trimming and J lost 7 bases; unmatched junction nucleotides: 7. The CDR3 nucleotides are TGTGCCAGCAGGGGGACAGGGTTGGGCCAGCCCCAGCATTTT. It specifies CASRGTGLGQPQHF.

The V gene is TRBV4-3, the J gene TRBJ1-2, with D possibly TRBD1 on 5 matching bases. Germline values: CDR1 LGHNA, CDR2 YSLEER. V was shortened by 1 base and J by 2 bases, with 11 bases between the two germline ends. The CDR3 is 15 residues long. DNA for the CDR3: TGCGCCAGCAGCCAAGCGGGGGAAATGAACTATGGCTACACCTTC. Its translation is CASSQAGEMNYGYTF.